The following is a TCR beta chain sequence with its context. Antigen specificity is unknown. A junction boundary mismatches the germline segment, possibly from a read error. Isolated RNA was reverse transcribed into cDNA used as the sequencing template. Method: immunoSEQ multiplex PCR; TCRdb's copy keeps in-frame clones and lacks some. Of 140,000 to 150,000 clones in the sample, roughly 64% were seen once. The length of the CDR3 is 13 residues. Germline V gene data show CDR1 as SQVTM and CDR2 as ANQGSEA. This record comes from a study of CD8+ T cells in alopecia areata. Study information: Those patients who were treated received oral tofacitinib, which was given at 5 to 10 mg twice daily for moderate-to-severe alopecia areata.

Points from the study as a whole: Greater clonality was observed in lesional scalp samples, especially alopecia totalis/universalis, versus normal scalp.

This sequence joins TRBV29-1 and TRBJ1-5, with D unresolved. The receptor was derived from a human donor with alopecia areata. Sequencing used CD4+ T cells sorted from blood, obtained at week 0. The DNA for the CDR3 is TGCAACGTTGCTTACGGAATCAATCAGCCCCAGCATTTT. Translation: CNVAYGINQPQHF. The entire variable domain, with the rest obtained from reference TRBV29-1 and TRBJ1-5, is as follows: SAVISQKPSRDICQRGTSLTIQCQVDSQVTMMFWYRQQPGQSLTLIATANQGSEATYESGFVIDKFPISRPNLTFSTLTVSNMSPEDSSIYLCNVAYGINQPQHFGDGTRLSIL.